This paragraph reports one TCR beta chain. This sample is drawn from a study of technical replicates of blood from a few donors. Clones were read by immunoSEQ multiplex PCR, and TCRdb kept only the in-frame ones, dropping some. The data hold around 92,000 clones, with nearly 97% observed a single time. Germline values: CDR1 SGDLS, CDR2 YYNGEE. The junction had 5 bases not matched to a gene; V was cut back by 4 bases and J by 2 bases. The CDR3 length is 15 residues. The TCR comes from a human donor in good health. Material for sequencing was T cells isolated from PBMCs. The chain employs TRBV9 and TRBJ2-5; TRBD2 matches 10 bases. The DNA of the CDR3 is TGTGCCAGCAGCCAGAGCGGGGGGGAACAAGAGACCCAGTACTTC. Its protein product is CASSQSGGEQETQYF.